Ten or more counts support the clone carrying this T cell receptor (beta chain). The data belong to a study of blood T cells in healthy people across ages. Then a second PCR, running roughly 7 to 11 cycles, was carried out with a sample-barcoded 5' primer and a J-beta primer mix. TCRdb reprocessed the 5' RACE reads with MiXCR, giving one entry per CDR3 protein. The profile covers 1.5 million to 2 million distinct CDR3 sequences, with over 25% appearing a single time and about 7.7% taken by the ten largest. The germline gives CDR1 SQVTM, CDR2 ANQGSEA. CDR3 length: 13 amino acids. The ends lost 6 bases at V and 2 bases at J; junction bases unmatched: 6.

Sequencing was carried out using blood. This TCR was sampled from a woman younger than 45 in good health. The J gene is TRBJ2-7, the V gene TRBV29-1; 8 positions match TRBD2. The CDR3 sequence is CSVAGLGPYEQYF. The CDR3 DNA sequence: TGCAGCGTGGCGGGACTAGGCCCCTACGAGCAGTACTTC.